The 32 T cell receptor beta chains in this list originate from one sample, sequenced in a study of tumor-infiltrating lymphocytes in oesophageal squamous cell carcinoma. TCRdb passed the PCR reads through MiXCR, listing each CDR3 protein once. The table shows 15,000 to 25,000 distinct CDR3 sequences, with roughly two fifths occurring only once. Specimen: esophageal tumor tissue. The receptors derive from a male donor with esophageal squamous cell carcinoma.

The table lists this clonotype with many counts. This chain uses TRBV5-4 with TRBJ2-3, with 7 bases fitting TRBD2. Germline CDR1 reads SGHNT; CDR2 reads YYREEE (reference sequence). Trimming removed 4 bases from V and 0 bases from J; junction bases left unmatched: 8. The CDR3 contains 16 residues. The CDR3 nucleotides read TGTGCCAGCAGCATACCCGGGACTATTAGCACAGATACGCAGTATTTT. Translation: CASSIPGTISTDTQYF.

A few counts support this clonotype. This chain uses TRBV5-1 with TRBJ1-1, with D possibly TRBD1 on 6 matching bases. V lost 6 bases, J lost 5 bases, and 23 bases lay in between. This CDR3 comprises 16 residues. Germline V gives CDR1 SGHRS, CDR2 YFSETQ. Here the CDR3 reads CASKSTIVRGPTEAFF. For the CDR3, the DNA is TGCGCCAGCAAATCTACAATTGTCAGGGGCCCAACTGAAGCTTTCTTT. Drawing the rest from reference TRBV5-1 and TRBJ1-1, the complete variable domain is KAGVTQTPRYLIKTRGQQVTLSCSPISGHRSVSWYQQTPGQGLQFLFEYFSETQRNKGNFPGRFSGRQFSNSRSEMNVSTLELGDSALYLCASKSTIVRGPTEAFFGQGTRLTVV.

Concerning this clonotype itself: This CDR3 is missing its conserved last phenylalanine or tryptophan, likely due to a read error. No DNA is shown, since the ends of the CDR3 on it are uncertain; the CDR3 is the one TCRdb lists. This chain connects TRBV7-2 to TRBJ2-5; the D call of TRBD2 is as the table states it, not checked on the DNA. The CDR3 is 10 amino acids in total, end residues counted. The germline CDR1 and CDR2 sequences are SGHTA and FQGNSA. CDR3 residues: CASSLTSGGG.

This clonotype was recorded at least ten times. The genes are TRBV12-3 or TRBV12-4 and TRBJ2-5; a possible D gene is TRBD2 (5 bases). The V end was cut by 9 bases, the J end by 4 bases, with 18 bases between. CDR3 length: 14 amino acids. The chain's CDR3 is CASSRSGFGETQYF. CDR3 nucleotides: TGTGCCAGTAGTCGGTCGGGATTCGGAGAGACCCAGTACTTC.

Only a few counts were recorded for this clonotype. A much larger clone differs by one base, so this may be a read error. V is TRBV2 and J is TRBJ2-1, with D uncertain. The J call could be wrong; TRBJ2-7 is a better fit for the DNA end. This CDR3 is built from 15 residues. Germline CDR1 and CDR2: SNHLY and FYNNEI. This CDR3 is CASSEGYLIGNEQYF. In DNA form, the CDR3 reads TGTGCCAGCAGTGAAGGATACCTTATAGGCAATGAGCAGTACTTC.

Remarks on this clonotype: The missing conserved phenylalanine or tryptophan at the end of this CDR3 makes a read error likely. The V and J genes are TRBV4-1 and TRBJ2-7; 7 bases line up with TRBD2. Germline V gene sequence: CDR1 MGHRA, CDR2 YSYEKL. CDR3 size: 17 residues. Trimming removed 0 bases from V and 0 bases from J; junction bases left unmatched: 8. CDR3 bases: TGCGCCAGCAGCCAAGATATAGGACTAGGGTTCTCCTACGAGCAGTACTTA. Translated: CASSQDIGLGFSYEQYL.

The table lists this clonotype with a few counts. The chain is built from TRBV30 and TRBJ2-3; TRBD2 matches 8 bases. Germline CDR1 reads GTSNPN; CDR2 reads SVGIG (reference sequence). The CDR3 has 14 residues. Losses at the gene ends were 1 base for V and 6 bases for J; bases not matched to a gene: 6. CDR3 coding DNA: TGTGCCTGGAGTGCGGGGGGGGCCGCTGATACGCAGTATTTT. Translated: CAWSAGGAADTQYF.

This clonotype was found many times. This may come from a read error, since a much larger clone is one base off. The V gene is TRBV6-1, the J gene TRBJ2-1; D gene unclear. The J call may be incorrect, as the DNA end agrees better with TRBJ2-7. Looked up from germline, CDR1 is MNHNS and CDR2 is SASEGT. The CDR3 is 14 residues long. Here the CDR3 DNA reads TGTGCCAGCAGTCCACTGGTCTCCTACAATGAGCAGTACTTC. Its protein product is CASSPLVSYNEQYF.

This clonotype was counted at least ten times. V gene TRBV6-6 combines with J gene TRBJ1-5; D possibly corresponds to TRBD1 (5 bases). The CDR3 has 14 amino acids. V was shortened by 2 bases and J by 1 base, with 6 bases between the two germline ends. In germline, CDR1 is MNHNY, CDR2 SVGAGI (reference sequence). The CDR3 sequence is CASSYRDSNQPQHF. The CDR3, as DNA: TGTGCCAGCAGTTACAGGGACAGCAATCAGCCCCAGCATTTT.

This chain links TRBV7-2 with TRBJ2-5; D gene unclear. With the DNA end fitting TRBJ2-7 better, the J assignment may be wrong. There are 14 residues in the CDR3. Germline assignment: CDR1 SGHTA and CDR2 FQGNSA. CDR3 in amino acids: CASSLPSEVREQYF. CDR3 nucleotide sequence: TGTGCCAGCAGCTTACCCAGTGAGGTCCGCGAGCAGTACTTC.

The chain recombines TRBV6-6 with TRBJ2-3, with D possibly TRBD1 on 5 matching bases. The end of the DNA fits TRBJ2-1 better, so the J call may be wrong. The CDR3 runs 16 residues. CDR1 is MNHNY, CDR2 SVGAGI, per germline (reference sequence). The CDR3: CASSYVGPAYRNEQFF. DNA for the CDR3: TGTGCCAGCAGTTACGTGGGCCCGGCCTACAGGAATGAGCAGTTCTTC.

At least ten counts were recorded for this clonotype. CDR3 coding DNA: TGTGCCAGCAGCCGACTAGCGGGGGGGTCTCAAGAGACCCAGTACTTC. It yields the protein CASSRLAGGSQETQYF. The chain recombines TRBV4-2 with TRBJ2-5; 14 bases align to TRBD2. Germline CDR1 is LGHNA and CDR2 is YNFKEQ. The CDR3 is 16 residues long. The V segment lost 4 bases and the J segment 2 bases; nucleotides outside the gene matches: 3.

The chain uses TRBV11-3 and TRBJ1-2; 7 bases agree with TRBD1. From germline, CDR1 is SGHNT and CDR2 YENEEA. The CDR3 length is 14 residues. Trimming removed 2 bases from V and 6 bases from J; junction bases left unmatched: 6. The CDR3 DNA sequence: TGTGCCAGCAGCTTAAGAACAGGGGCTCATGGCTACACCTTC. Amino acids: CASSLRTGAHGYTF.

With regard to this clonotype: A much larger clone differs by one base, so this may be a read error. The chain couples TRBV5-4 to TRBJ2-3; 7 bases fit TRBD1. The V gene end was trimmed by 3 bases and the J gene end by 14 bases; junction bases not matched to a gene: 18. Per germline, CDR1 SGHNT and CDR2 YYREEE (reference sequence). This CDR3 is built from 15 residues. CDR3 protein: CASSYGQARTGELYF. The CDR3, as DNA: TGTGCCAGCAGCTATGGACAGGCCAGAACCGGGGAGCTGTATTTT.

Judged by abundance, this clonotype is medium-sized (0.01 to 0.1%). V usage is TRBV7-2 and J usage is TRBJ2-3; unclear D gene. Germline CDR1 is SGHTA and CDR2 is FQGNSA. The CDR3 covers 16 residues. V lost 1 base to trimming and J lost 0 bases, with 11 bases between them. The CDR3 region has the DNA TGTGCCAGCAGCTTAGATGTTGTGTCTAGCACAGATACGCAGTATTTT. This sequence encodes CASSLDVVSSTDTQYF.

This clonotype has a count of ten or more. The V call is TRBV11-2, the J call TRBJ2-2, with D possibly called TRBD1 or TRBD2 (6 bases each). The CDR3 runs 16 residues. V lost 5 bases, J lost 5 bases, and 18 bases lay in between. Germline CDR1 SGHAT, CDR2 FQNNGV. The CDR3 is CASSGLRGVATGELFF. The CDR3 DNA reads TGTGCCAGCAGCGGCCTGAGGGGGGTGGCTACCGGGGAGCTGTTTTTT. Variable domain in full (rest from reference TRBV11-2 and TRBJ2-2): EAGVAQSPRYKIIEKRQSVAFWCNPISGHATLYWYQQILGQGPKLLIQFQNNGVVDDSQLPKDRFSAERLKGVDSTLKIQPAKLEDSAVYLCASSGLRGVATGELFFGEGSRLTVL.

By sample share, this clonotype is medium-sized. The V gene is TRBV7-3, the J gene TRBJ2-7; 8 positions match TRBD1. CDR3 length: 15 amino acids. V lost 0 bases to trimming and J lost 3 bases; unmatched junction nucleotides: 4. Germline CDR1 and CDR2: SGHTA and FQGTGA. The CDR3 coding sequence is TGTGCCAGCAGCTTAACCGGGGACAGGCTCTACGAGCAGTACTTC. Protein sequence: CASSLTGDRLYEQYF.

This sequence joins TRBV10-3 and TRBJ1-4; no clear D gene. Germline V gene data show CDR1 as ENHRY and CDR2 as SYGVKD. V gave up 2 bases and J gave up 3 bases, with 7 bases separating them. The CDR3 is 14 residues long. The CDR3 bases are TGTGCCATCAGTGAGGGGCGAGCTAATGAAAAACTGTTTTTT. Amino acid sequence: CAISEGRANEKLFF.

This clonotype was observed a single time. This sequence joins TRBV6-5 and TRBJ2-3, with 12 bases fitting TRBD2. The closer fit of TRBJ2-1 to the DNA end suggests the J call may be wrong. This CDR3 spans 17 amino acids. CDR1 is MNHEY, CDR2 SVGAGI, per germline. The CDR3 nucleotides read TGTGCCAGCAGTTACTCGGGGACTAGCGGGCTGTACAATGAGCAGTTCTTC. It codes for CASSYSGTSGLYNEQFF.

About this clonotype: The CDR3 carries no conserved terminal phenylalanine or tryptophan, so it likely arises from a read error. The limits of the CDR3 on the DNA are not certain, so only TCRdb's listed CDR3 is given. This CDR3 reads CASTIGETQYFGA. The chain is built from TRBV6-2 or TRBV6-3 and TRBJ2-6; TRBD1 is the table's D call, not checked against the DNA. CDR1 MNHEY and CDR2 SVGEGT come from the germline V gene. The CDR3 region is 13 residues in length, termini included.

This clonotype was counted many times. The chain carries TRBV27 and TRBJ1-1; D remains unclear. The germline V gene encodes CDR1 MNHEY and CDR2 SMNVEV (reference sequence). Between the trimmed V and J ends, which lost 0 bases and 4 bases, there was a span of 12 bases. The CDR3 spans 15 residues. CDR3 DNA: TGTGCCAGCAGTTTATCGGCCAGGTATGGCACTGAAGCTTTCTTT. It encodes CASSLSARYGTEAFF.

In this sample, this clonotype turned up many times. CDR3 DNA sequence: TGTGCCAGCAGCGGGCCCGGGACAGGGGTAGCCTACGAGCAGTACTTC. Protein product: CASSGPGTGVAYEQYF. This chain uses TRBV28 with TRBJ2-7; 10 bases align to TRBD1. After removal of 6 bases from V and 2 bases from J, the junction contained 10 bases not matched to a gene. This CDR3 region has 16 residues. CDR1 is MDHEN, CDR2 SYDVKM, per germline.

Concerning this clonotype itself: Possible read error: a much larger clone is one base away. The V and J genes are TRBV5-1 and TRBJ2-1, with D tentatively TRBD2 (7 bases). V lost 6 bases and J lost 13, with 23 bases in between. Germline CDR1 SGHRS, CDR2 YFSETQ. The CDR3 is 14 residues long. The CDR3 sequence: CASKEGGGQETQFF. CDR3 sequence (DNA): TGCGCCAGCAAGGAGGGAGGGGGGCAAGAGACCCAGTTCTTC.

V and J are TRBV7-8 and TRBJ1-1; D is ambiguous. Germline V lookup: CDR1 SGHVS, CDR2 FQNEAQ. V was trimmed by 1 base and J by 1 base, leaving 4 bases between them. CDR3 length: 13 amino acids. The CDR3 spells CASSLEGNTEAFF. CDR3 nucleotides: TGTGCCAGCAGCTTAGAAGGGAACACTGAAGCTTTCTTT.

The chain uses TRBV7-6 and TRBJ2-1, with D uncertain. The end of the DNA fits TRBJ2-5 better, so the J call may be wrong. There are 13 residues in the CDR3. The germline CDR1 and CDR2 sequences are SGHVS and FNYEAQ. The DNA for the CDR3 is TGTGCCAGCAGCCCGGGTCAGGCGAAGACCCAGTACTTC. It yields the protein CASSPGQAKTQYF.

This clonotype has only a few counts. The DNA for the CDR3 is TGTGCCAGCAGACCTGGACTGAGCTACAATGAGCAGTACTTC. Its translation is CASRPGLSYNEQYF. This chain connects TRBV6-1 to TRBJ2-1, with D maybe TRBD2 (5 bases). The DNA matches TRBJ2-7 better at its end, which makes the J call doubtful. The CDR3 has 14 amino acids. CDR1 is MNHNS, CDR2 SASEGT, per germline.

The CDR3 spells CASSLVAKYNEQFF. CDR3 nucleotides: TGTGCCAGCAGCTTGGTAGCGAAATACAATGAGCAGTTCTTC. This rearrangement joins TRBV7-9 to TRBJ2-1, with a possible D match to TRBD2 (5 bases). CDR1 is SEHNR and CDR2 is FQNEAQ in the germline V gene (reference sequence). V lost 3 bases and J lost 4, with 10 bases in between. This CDR3 region has 14 residues.

This clonotype was detected ten times or more. This chain uses TRBV14 with TRBJ2-7; D tentatively reads TRBD1 or TRBD2 (6 bases each). Germline values: CDR1 SGHDN, CDR2 FVKESK. Trimming cost V 1 base and J 6 bases, with 10 bases left between them. The CDR3 covers 13 residues. The CDR3 reads CASSQGGAREQYF. The CDR3 nucleotides read TGTGCCAGCAGCCAAGGGGGGGCACGCGAGCAGTACTTC.

About this clonotype: The conserved final phenylalanine or tryptophan is absent from the CDR3, which likely points to a read error. The DNA is omitted, as the CDR3 cannot be located on it reliably, and the CDR3 follows TCRdb's listing. V is TRBV7-3 and J is TRBJ2-3; TRBD1, the D gene given by the table, was not confirmed from the DNA. Germline CDR1 is SGHTA and CDR2 is FQGTGA. Both ends counted, the CDR3 spans 18 residues. The CDR3 sequence: CASSRVGANPRETQYFGP.

The sample holds many counts of this clonotype. The rearrangement joins TRBV5-1 to TRBJ2-7; D is undetermined. CDR1 and CDR2 (germline): SGHRS, YFSETQ. There are 14 residues in the CDR3. Trimming stripped 0 bases from V and 2 bases from J, with 9 bases between. CDR3 sequence: CASSLDSTTYEQYF. Here the CDR3 DNA reads TGCGCCAGCAGCTTGGACAGTACCACCTACGAGCAGTACTTC. Full variable domain (outside the CDR3, taken from reference TRBV5-1 and TRBJ2-7): KAGVTQTPRYLIKTRGQQVTLSCSPISGHRSVSWYQQTPGQGLQFLFEYFSETQRNKGNFPGRFSGRQFSNSRSEMNVSTLELGDSALYLCASSLDSTTYEQYFGPGTRLTVT.

This clonotype was detected many times. A much larger clone lies one base from this, so it may be a read error. The chain joins TRBV7-8 to TRBJ2-7, with a weak D call TRBD2 (6 bases). In germline, CDR1 is SGHVS, CDR2 FQNEAQ. The CDR3 loop spans 14 amino acids. V was pared by 7 bases and J by 7 bases, with 20 bases between. The CDR3 sequence: CASTPKGGGNEQYF. The CDR3 DNA reads as TGTGCCAGCACTCCCAAGGGTGGAGGGAATGAGCAGTACTTC.

In this sample, this clonotype turned up a few times. No DNA is shown, since the ends of the CDR3 on it are uncertain; the CDR3 is the one TCRdb lists. This chain links TRBV28 with TRBJ2-6; the DNA was not compared with TRBD2, the D call given in the table. With termini counted, the CDR3 has 16 amino acids. In germline, CDR1 is MDHEN, CDR2 SYDVKM. The CDR3 region is CASSCPSGTRDPVLRF.